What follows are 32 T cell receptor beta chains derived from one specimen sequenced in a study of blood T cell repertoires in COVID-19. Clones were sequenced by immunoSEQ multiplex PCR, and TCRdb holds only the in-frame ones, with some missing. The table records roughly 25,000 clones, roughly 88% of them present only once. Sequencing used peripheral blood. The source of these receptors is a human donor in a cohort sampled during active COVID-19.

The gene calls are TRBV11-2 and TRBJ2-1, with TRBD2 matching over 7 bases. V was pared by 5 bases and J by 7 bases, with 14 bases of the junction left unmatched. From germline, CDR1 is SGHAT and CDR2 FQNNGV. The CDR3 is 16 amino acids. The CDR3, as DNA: TGTGCCAGCAGCAAAGCCTTCGACTGGGGGGGGAATGAGCAGTTCTTC. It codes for CASSKAFDWGGNEQFF.

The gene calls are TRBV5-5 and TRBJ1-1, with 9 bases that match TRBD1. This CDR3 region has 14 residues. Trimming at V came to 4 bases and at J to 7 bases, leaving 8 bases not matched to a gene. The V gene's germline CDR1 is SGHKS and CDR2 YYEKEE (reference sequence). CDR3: CASSLRDRVGEAFF. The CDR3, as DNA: TGTGCCAGCAGCCTCCGGGACAGGGTGGGTGAAGCTTTCTTT.

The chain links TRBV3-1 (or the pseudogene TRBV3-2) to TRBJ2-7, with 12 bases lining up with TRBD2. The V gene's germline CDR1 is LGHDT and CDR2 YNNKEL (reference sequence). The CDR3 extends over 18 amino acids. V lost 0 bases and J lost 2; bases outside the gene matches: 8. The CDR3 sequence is CASSQDRRTSGKTYEQYF. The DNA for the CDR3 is TGTGCCAGCAGCCAAGATCGTCGGACTAGCGGGAAAACCTACGAGCAGTACTTC.

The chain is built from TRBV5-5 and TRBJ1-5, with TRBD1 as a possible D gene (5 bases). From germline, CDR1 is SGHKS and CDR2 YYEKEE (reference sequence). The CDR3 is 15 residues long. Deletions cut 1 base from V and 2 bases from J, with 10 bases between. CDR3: CASSLKGGGNQPQHF. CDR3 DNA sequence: TGTGCCAGCAGCTTGAAGGGAGGGGGCAATCAGCCCCAGCATTTT.

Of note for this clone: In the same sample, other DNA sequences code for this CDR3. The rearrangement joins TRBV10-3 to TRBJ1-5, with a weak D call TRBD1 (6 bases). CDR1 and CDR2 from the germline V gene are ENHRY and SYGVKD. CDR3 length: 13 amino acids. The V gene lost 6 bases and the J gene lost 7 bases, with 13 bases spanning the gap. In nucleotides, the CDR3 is TGTGCCATCAGGGGGGCGGGGGGACAGCCCCAGCATTTT. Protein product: CAIRGAGGQPQHF.

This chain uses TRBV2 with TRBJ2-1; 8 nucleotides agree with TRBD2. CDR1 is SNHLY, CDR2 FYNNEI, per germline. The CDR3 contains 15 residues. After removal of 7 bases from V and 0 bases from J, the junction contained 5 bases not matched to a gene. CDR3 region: CASTGGPGSYNEQFF. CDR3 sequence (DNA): TGTGCCAGCACGGGGGGGCCCGGCTCCTACAATGAGCAGTTCTTC. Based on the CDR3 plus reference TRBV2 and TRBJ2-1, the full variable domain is EPEVTQTPSHQVTQMGQEVILRCVPISNHLYFYWYRQILGQKVEFLVSFYNNEISEKSEIFDDQFSVERPDGSNFTLKIRSTKLEDSAMYFCASTGGPGSYNEQFFGPGTRLTVL.

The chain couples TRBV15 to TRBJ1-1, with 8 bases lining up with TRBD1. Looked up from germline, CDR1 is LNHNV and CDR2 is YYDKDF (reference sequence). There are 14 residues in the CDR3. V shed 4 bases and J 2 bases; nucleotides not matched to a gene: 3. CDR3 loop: CATSMGQVNTEAFF. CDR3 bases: TGTGCCACCAGCATGGGACAGGTAAACACTGAAGCTTTCTTT.

The CDR3: CSAMPPSGQYF. CDR3 nucleotide sequence: TGCAGTGCTATGCCGCCGAGCGGGCAGTATTTT. The chain joins TRBV20-1 to TRBJ2-3; TRBD2 might be the D (5 bases). V gave up 4 bases and J gave up 11 bases, with 13 bases separating them. The CDR3 runs to 11 residues. Germline V lookup: CDR1 DFQATT, CDR2 SNEGSKA (reference sequence).

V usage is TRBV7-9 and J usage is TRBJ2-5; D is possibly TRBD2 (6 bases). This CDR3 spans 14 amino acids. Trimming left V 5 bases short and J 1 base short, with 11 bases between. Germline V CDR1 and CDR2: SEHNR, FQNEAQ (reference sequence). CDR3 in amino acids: CASSSVGGQETQYF. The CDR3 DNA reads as TGTGCCAGCAGCAGTGTGGGGGGCCAAGAGACCCAGTACTTC.

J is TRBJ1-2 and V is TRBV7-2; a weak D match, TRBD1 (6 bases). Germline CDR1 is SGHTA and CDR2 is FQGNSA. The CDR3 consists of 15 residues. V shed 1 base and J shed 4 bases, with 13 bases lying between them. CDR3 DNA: TGTGCCAGCAGCTTAGTGGCGGGGGCGGGCTATGGCTACACCTTC. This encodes CASSLVAGAGYGYTF.

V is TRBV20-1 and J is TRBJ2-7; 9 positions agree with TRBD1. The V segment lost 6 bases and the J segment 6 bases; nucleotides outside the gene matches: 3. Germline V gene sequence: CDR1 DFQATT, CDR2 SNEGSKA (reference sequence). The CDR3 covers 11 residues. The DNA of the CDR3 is TGCAGTGCAAGACAGGGGGTCGAGCAGTACTTC. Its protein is CSARQGVEQYF.

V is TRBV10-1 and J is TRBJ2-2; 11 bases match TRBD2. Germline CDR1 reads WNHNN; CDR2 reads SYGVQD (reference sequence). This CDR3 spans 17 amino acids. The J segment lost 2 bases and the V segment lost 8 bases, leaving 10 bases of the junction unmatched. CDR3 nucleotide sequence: TGCGCCAGCGGTTCTAGCGGGGGGCTATCTAACACCGGGGAGCTGTTTTTT. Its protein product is CASGSSGGLSNTGELFF.

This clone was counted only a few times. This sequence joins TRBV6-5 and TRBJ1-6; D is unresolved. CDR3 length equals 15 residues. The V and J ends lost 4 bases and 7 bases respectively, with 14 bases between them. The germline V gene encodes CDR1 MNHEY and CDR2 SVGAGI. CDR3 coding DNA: TGTGCCAGCAGTTTCCCCACGGGGAGGAATTCACCCCTCCACTTT. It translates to CASSFPTGRNSPLHF.

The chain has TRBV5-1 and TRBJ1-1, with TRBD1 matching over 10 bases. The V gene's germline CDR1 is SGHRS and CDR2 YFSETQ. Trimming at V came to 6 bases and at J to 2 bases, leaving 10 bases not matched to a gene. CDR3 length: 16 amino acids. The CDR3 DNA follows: TGCGCCAGCACGACAGGGGGCGCGGGGATCAACACTGAAGCTTTCTTT. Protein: CASTTGGAGINTEAFF.

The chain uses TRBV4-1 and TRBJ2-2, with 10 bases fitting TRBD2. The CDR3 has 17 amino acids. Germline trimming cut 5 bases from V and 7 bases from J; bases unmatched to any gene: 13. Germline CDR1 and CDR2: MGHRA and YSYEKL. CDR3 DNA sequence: TGCGCCAGCAGCTATGGGACTAGCGCGGGAGGGGGCGGGGAGCTGTTTTTT. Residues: CASSYGTSAGGGGELFF.

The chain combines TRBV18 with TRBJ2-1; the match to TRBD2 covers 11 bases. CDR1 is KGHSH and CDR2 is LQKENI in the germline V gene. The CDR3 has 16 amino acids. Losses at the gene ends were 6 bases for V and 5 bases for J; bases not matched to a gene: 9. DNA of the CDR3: TGTGCCAGCTCCCCCCAACTAGCGGGAGAACACAATGAGCAGTTCTTC. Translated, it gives CASSPQLAGEHNEQFF.

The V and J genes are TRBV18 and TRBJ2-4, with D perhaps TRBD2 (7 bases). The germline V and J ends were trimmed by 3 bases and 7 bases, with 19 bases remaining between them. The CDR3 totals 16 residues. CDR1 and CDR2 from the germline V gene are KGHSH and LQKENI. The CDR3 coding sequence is TGTGCCAGCTCACCGGGGGGGGCCTCGCTAAGGAACATTCAGTACTTC. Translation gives CASSPGGASLRNIQYF. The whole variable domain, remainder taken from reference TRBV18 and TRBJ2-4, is NAGVMQNPRHLVRRRGQEARLRCSPMKGHSHVYWYRQLPEEGLKFMVYLQKENIIDESGMPKERFSAEFPKEGPSILRIQQVVRGDSAAYFCASSPGGASLRNIQYFGAGTRLSVL.

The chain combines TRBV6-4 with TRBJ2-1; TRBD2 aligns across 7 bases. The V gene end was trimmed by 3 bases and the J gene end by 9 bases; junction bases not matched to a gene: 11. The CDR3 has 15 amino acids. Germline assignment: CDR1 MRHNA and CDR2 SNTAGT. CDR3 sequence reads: CASSEGSGYNGEQFF. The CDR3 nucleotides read TGTGCCAGCAGTGAAGGTAGCGGGTACAATGGTGAGCAGTTCTTC.

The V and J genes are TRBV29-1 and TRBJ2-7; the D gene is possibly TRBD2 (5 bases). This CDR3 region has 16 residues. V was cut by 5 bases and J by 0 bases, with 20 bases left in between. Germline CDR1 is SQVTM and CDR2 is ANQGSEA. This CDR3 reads CSVLGIYLGASYEQYF. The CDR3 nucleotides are TGCAGCGTTTTAGGTATCTACCTGGGAGCCTCCTACGAGCAGTACTTC.

CDR3 nucleotides: TGTGCCAGCAGCAAACGAAAGTCTGCCGTCCGGGTCGAGGATACGGGCACTGAAGCTTTCTTT. It encodes CASSKRKSAVRVEDTGTEAFF. The V call is TRBV21-1, the J call TRBJ1-1. TRBV21-1 corresponds to a pseudogene. The CDR3 has 21 amino acids.

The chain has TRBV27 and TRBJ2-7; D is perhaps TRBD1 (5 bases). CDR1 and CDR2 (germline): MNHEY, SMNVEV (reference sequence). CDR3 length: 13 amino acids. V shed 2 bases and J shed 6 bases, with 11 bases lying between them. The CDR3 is CASSLQGLSEQYF. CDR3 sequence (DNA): TGTGCCAGCAGTTTACAGGGCTTGAGCGAGCAGTACTTC.

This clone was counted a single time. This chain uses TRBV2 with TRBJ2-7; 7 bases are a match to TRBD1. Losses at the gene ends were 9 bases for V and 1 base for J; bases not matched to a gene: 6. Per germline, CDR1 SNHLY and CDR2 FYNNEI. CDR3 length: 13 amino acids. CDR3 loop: CARSRQGSYEQYF. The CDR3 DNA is TGTGCCAGGTCTAGACAGGGTTCCTACGAGCAGTACTTC.

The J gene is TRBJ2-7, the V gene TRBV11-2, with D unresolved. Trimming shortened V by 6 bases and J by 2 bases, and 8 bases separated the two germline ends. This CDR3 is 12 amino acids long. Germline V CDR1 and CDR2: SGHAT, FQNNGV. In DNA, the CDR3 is TGTGCCAGCAGGATTGCGGCCTACGAGCAGTACTTC. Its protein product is CASRIAAYEQYF.

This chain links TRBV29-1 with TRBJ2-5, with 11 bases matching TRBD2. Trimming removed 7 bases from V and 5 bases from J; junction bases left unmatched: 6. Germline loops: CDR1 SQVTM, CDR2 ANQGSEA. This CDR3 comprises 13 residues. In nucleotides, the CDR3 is TGCAGCGCCTCCCCTAGCGGGGGGGAGACCCAGTACTTC. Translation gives CSASPSGGETQYF.

The CDR3 is CASSQDYGPAGVGGELFF. The CDR3 coding sequence is TGCGCCAGCAGCCAAGATTATGGGCCGGCGGGCGTTGGCGGGGAGCTGTTTTTT. V usage is TRBV4-1 and J usage is TRBJ2-2, with D possibly being TRBD2 (5 bases). V shed 0 bases and J shed 7 bases, with 21 bases lying between them. CDR1 is MGHRA, CDR2 YSYEKL, per germline. The CDR3 runs to 18 residues.

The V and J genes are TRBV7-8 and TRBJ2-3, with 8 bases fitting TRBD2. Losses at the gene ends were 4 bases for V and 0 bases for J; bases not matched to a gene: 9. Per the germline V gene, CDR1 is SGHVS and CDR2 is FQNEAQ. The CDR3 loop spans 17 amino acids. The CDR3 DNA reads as TGTGCCAGCAGCTCGGGGCGGGAGGCACCTAGCACAGATACGCAGTATTTT. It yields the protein CASSSGREAPSTDTQYF. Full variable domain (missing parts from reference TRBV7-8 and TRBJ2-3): GAGVSQSPRYKVAKRGQDVALRCDPISGHVSLFWYQQALGQGPEFLTYFQNEAQLDKSGLPSDRFFAERPEGSVSTLKIQRTQQEDSAVYLCASSSGREAPSTDTQYFGPGTRLTVL.

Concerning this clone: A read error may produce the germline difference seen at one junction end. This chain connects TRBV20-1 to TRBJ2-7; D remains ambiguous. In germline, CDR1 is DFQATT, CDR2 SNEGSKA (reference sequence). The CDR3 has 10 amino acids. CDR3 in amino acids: CSAPPSRSNF. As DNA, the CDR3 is TGCAGTGCCCCCCCAAGTCGGTCTAACTTC.

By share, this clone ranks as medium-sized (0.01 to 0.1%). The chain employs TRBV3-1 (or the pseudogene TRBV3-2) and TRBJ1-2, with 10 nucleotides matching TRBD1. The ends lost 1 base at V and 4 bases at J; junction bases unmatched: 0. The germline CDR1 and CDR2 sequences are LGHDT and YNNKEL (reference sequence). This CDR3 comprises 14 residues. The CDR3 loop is CASSQGQGAYGYTF. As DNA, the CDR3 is TGTGCCAGCAGCCAAGGACAGGGGGCCTATGGCTACACCTTC.

The CDR3: CASSSLTASGYTF. CDR3 in DNA: TGTGCCAGCAGTTCTCTTACAGCCTCTGGCTACACCTTC. This chain uses TRBV27 with TRBJ1-2; D not certain. CDR1 MNHEY and CDR2 SMNVEV come from the germline V gene (reference sequence). V was shortened by 4 bases and J by 7 bases, with 13 bases between the two germline ends. The CDR3 extends over 13 amino acids.

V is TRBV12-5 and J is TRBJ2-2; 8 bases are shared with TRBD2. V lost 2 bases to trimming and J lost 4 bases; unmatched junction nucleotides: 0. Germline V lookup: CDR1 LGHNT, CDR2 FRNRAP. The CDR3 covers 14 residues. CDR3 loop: CASGLSGGTGELFF. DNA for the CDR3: TGTGCTAGTGGTTTGAGCGGGGGCACCGGGGAGCTGTTTTTT.

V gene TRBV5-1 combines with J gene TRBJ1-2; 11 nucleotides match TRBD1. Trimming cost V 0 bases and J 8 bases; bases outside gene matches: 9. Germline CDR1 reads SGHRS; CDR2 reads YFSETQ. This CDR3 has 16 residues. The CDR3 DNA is TGCGCCAGCAGCTTGGGGCGGACAGGGGGCTGGCAGGGCTACACCTTC. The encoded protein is CASSLGRTGGWQGYTF.

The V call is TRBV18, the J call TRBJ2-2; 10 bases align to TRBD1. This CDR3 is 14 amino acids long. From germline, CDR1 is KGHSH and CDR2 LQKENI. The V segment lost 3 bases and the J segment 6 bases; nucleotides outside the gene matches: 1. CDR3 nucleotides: TGTGCCAGCTCACCGGGACAGGGGTCCGGGGAGCTGTTTTTT. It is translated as CASSPGQGSGELFF. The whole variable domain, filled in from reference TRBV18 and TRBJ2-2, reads NAGVMQNPRHLVRRRGQEARLRCSPMKGHSHVYWYRQLPEEGLKFMVYLQKENIIDESGMPKERFSAEFPKEGPSILRIQQVVRGDSAAYFCASSPGQGSGELFFGEGSRLTVL.